Listed below are T cell receptor beta chains from one sample, sequenced in a study of blood T cell repertoires in COVID-19. Sequenced by immunoSEQ multiplex PCR; TCRdb stores in-frame clones only, minus some. The sample consists of some 87,000 clones, 80% of them appearing once. Sequencing was performed on peripheral blood. The source is a man aged 50-60 years who had recovered from COVID-19. Each CDR3 is given with its conserved first and last residue. The D gene is left open where the match is weak. Size is stated for part of the rows, as once, few or many counts, or as a class when the clone is expanded.

D gene	J gene	clone size	V gene	CDR3 DNA	CDR3 protein
-	TRBJ2-1	-	TRBV3-1/TRBV3-2	TGTGCCAGCAGCCAAGATTTCGGACCGCCTAGGGGCGGTGAGCAGTTCTTC	CASSQDFGPPRGGEQFF
-	TRBJ2-2	-	TRBV5-1	TGCGCCAGCAGCCCAAACGCGGCGAACACCGGGGAGCTGTTTTTT	CASSPNAANTGELFF
-	TRBJ1-1	-	TRBV5-4	TGTGCCAGCAGCTTGGCCGGCCCCGGGAGCACTGAAGCTTTCTTT	CASSLAGPGSTEAFF
TRBD1	TRBJ2-7	-	TRBV28	TGTGCCAGCGCCCTCGGACAGGGGAGAACCTACGAGCAGTACTTC	CASALGQGRTYEQYF
TRBD1	TRBJ2-7	once	TRBV6-5	TGTGCCAGCAGTCCCATCAGGGGGAGCTCCTACGAGCAGTACTTC	CASSPIRGSSYEQYF
-	TRBJ2-1	-	TRBV7-2	TGTGCCAGCAGGGGCTATGTTGGTGAGCAGTTCTTC	CASRGYVGEQFF
TRBD1	TRBJ2-3	-	TRBV27	TGTGCCACCACCCGGGACAGGGATGCAGATACGCAGTATTTT	CATTRDRDADTQYF
-	TRBJ1-2	-	TRBV6-2/TRBV6-3	TGTGCCAGCAGCCCAAGGGGGTCCACTAACTATGGCTACACCTTC	CASSPRGSTNYGYTF
-	TRBJ1-5	-	TRBV7-2	TGTGCCAGCAGCTTAGACAATAGCAATCAGCCCCAGCATTTT	CASSLDNSNQPQHF
TRBD1	TRBJ1-2	few	TRBV28	TGTGCCAGCAGTTTAATCGACAGGGTTGACTATGGCTACACCTTC	CASSLIDRVDYGYTF
TRBD1	TRBJ1-5	few	TRBV28	TGTGCCAGCTACAGGGGTTTCGGTCAGCCCCAGCATTTT	CASYRGFGQPQHF
-	TRBJ2-6	-	TRBV9	TGTGCCAGCGGAGTTATAGCCTCTGGGGCCAACGTCCTGACTTTC	CASGVIASGANVLTF
-	TRBJ2-1	-	TRBV5-6	TGTGCCAGCAGTGTACAGGAACTCTCCTACAATGAGCAGTTCTTC	CASSVQELSYNEQFF
-	TRBJ1-3	-	TRBV11-2	TGTGCCAGCAGAACTGGGGGAGGGGACGGAAACACCATATATTTT	CASRTGGGDGNTIYF
TRBD2	TRBJ2-1	-	TRBV10-3	TGTGCCACCCGGCTAGCGGGAGACAATGAGCAGTTCTTC	CATRLAGDNEQFF
-	TRBJ1-5	few	TRBV19	TGTGCCAGTAGTATTTCGGGGGGGCCGTGGCGGAGCAATCAGCCCCAGCATTTT	CASSISGGPWRSNQPQHF
-	TRBJ2-7	once	TRBV10-3	TGTGCCATCAGCGGACTGGGAACCTACGAGCAGTACTTC	CAISGLGTYEQYF
-	TRBJ2-3	-	TRBV11-2	TGTGCCAGCAGCTTAGGAATAAGCGGGTCCCGCATGTCGGATACGCAGTATTTT	CASSLGISGSRMSDTQYF
-	TRBJ2-5	-	TRBV10-3	TGTGCCATCAGTGAGTCGTCAGGGTCAGAGACCCAGTACTTC	CAISESSGSETQYF
-	TRBJ1-5	-	TRBV6-5	TGTGCCAGCGCCCCGGGGGGGGGTTTTAGGCCCCAGCATTTT	CASAPGGGFRPQHF
-	TRBJ2-2	few	TRBV11-3	TGTGCCAGCAGCTTAGAGGGGACCGGGACTGTGACCGGGGAGCTGTTTTTT	CASSLEGTGTVTGELFF
-	TRBJ2-3	-	TRBV18	TGTGCCAGCTCACCACCGAATGAGGGATTGAAAGATACGCAGTATTTT	CASSPPNEGLKDTQYF
-	TRBJ2-5	-	TRBV6-5	TGTGCCAGCAGTTTGCGGCTAGCCGGACAAGAGACCCAGTACTTC	CASSLRLAGQETQYF
TRBD1	TRBJ2-3	once	TRBV27	TGTGCCAGCAGGCTTGGGGTAACAGGGGCTGGCACAGATACGCAGTATTTT	CASRLGVTGAGTDTQYF
TRBD2	TRBJ2-1	-	TRBV27	TGTGCCAGCAGTCACTTAGCGGGAGGGCGGGAGGAGCAGTTCTTC	CASSHLAGGREEQFF
TRBD2	TRBJ2-7	once	TRBV9	TGTGCCAGCAGCGTAGTTTGTGGACTAGGTCTCCTCGAGCAGTACTTC	CASSVVCGLGLLEQYF
TRBD1	TRBJ1-4	-	TRBV7-9	TGTGCCAGCAGCTGGGACAGGACAACTAATGAAAAACTGTTTTTT	CASSWDRTTNEKLFF
-	TRBJ1-2	few	TRBV5-5	TGTGCCAGCAGCTTGGCAGAGGGTGGCTACACCTTC	CASSLAEGGYTF
TRBD2	TRBJ2-6	-	TRBV18	TGTGCCAGCCGCGGGGGAGGTGGGGCCAACGTCCTGACTTTC	CASRGGGGANVLTF
-	TRBJ1-4	once	TRBV6-5	TGTGCCAGCAGGGACTTTGAAAAACTGTTTTTT	CASRDFEKLFF
-	TRBJ1-4	-	TRBV27	TGTGCCAGCAGTTTAGGCCGGGTCACTAATGAAAAACTGTTTTTT	CASSLGRVTNEKLFF
TRBD2	TRBJ2-1	-	TRBV5-4	TGTGCCAGCAGCCCTCGGACTAGCGGCTACAATGAGCAGTTCTTC	CASSPRTSGYNEQFF
-	TRBJ1-1	-	TRBV7-9	TGTGCCAGCAGCCCCGGGACATCGAACACTGAAGCTTTCTTT	CASSPGTSNTEAFF
-	TRBJ1-1	-	TRBV5-1	TGCGCCAGCAGGAGCGAAGTGAACACTGAAGCTTTCTTT	CASRSEVNTEAFF
-	TRBJ1-4	-	TRBV28	TGTGCCAGCACAAAAAGCCCGATGGGGCAGGGATTCCCCGAAAAACTGTTTTTT	CASTKSPMGQGFPEKLFF
TRBD2	TRBJ2-7	-	TRBV13	TGTGCCAGCAGCCTTAGCGGGGGGGCTGGGCAGTACTTC	CASSLSGGAGQYF
-	TRBJ2-1	-	TRBV3-1/TRBV3-2	TGTGCCAGCAGCCAAGCCGTGGGGCGGGGTGAGCAGTTCTTC	CASSQAVGRGEQFF
TRBD1	TRBJ1-1	-	TRBV29-1	TGCAGCGTCGATAGACAGGGGGCGAACACTGAAGCTTTCTTT	CSVDRQGANTEAFF
-	TRBJ1-2	-	TRBV6-2/TRBV6-3	TGTGCCAGCAGCAGATCAACAGGGCTTACCTATGGCTACACCTTC	CASSRSTGLTYGYTF
-	TRBJ1-2	once	TRBV7-9	TGTGCCAGCAGCTTAGGAGGAACAGGGATGTCGGACTACACCTTC	CASSLGGTGMSDYTF
-	TRBJ1-2	-	TRBV5-4	TGTGCCAGCAGCGCCGGACAGTCATCAAACTATGGCTACACCTTC	CASSAGQSSNYGYTF
-	TRBJ1-2	-	TRBV19	TGTGCCAGTAGTAGCACAGGGCGGAACTATGGCTACACCTTC	CASSSTGRNYGYTF
TRBD1	TRBJ1-2	-	TRBV9	TGTGCCAGCAGCCTACGGACAGGTTTATATGGCTACACCTTC	CASSLRTGLYGYTF
-	TRBJ1-2	-	TRBV19	TGTGCCAGTAGTATAAACCAAAGAGGAGAGCATGGCTACACCTTC	CASSINQRGEHGYTF
TRBD1	TRBJ1-2	once	TRBV30	TGTGCCTGGAGTGTTAAGGGGGCGACAACTATCTATGGCTACACCTTC	CAWSVKGATTIYGYTF
-	TRBJ1-1	many	TRBV24-1	TGTGCCACCAGTGCTTCTTGGAACACTGAAGCTTTCTTT	CATSASWNTEAFF
TRBD1	TRBJ2-7	once	TRBV6-5	TGTGCCAGCAATACAGGGGAAGGGTCCGAGCAGTACTTC	CASNTGEGSEQYF
TRBD1	TRBJ2-5	-	TRBV5-4	TGTGCCAGCAGCTTGGCCGGGACAGGGGTCGAGACCCAGTACTTC	CASSLAGTGVETQYF